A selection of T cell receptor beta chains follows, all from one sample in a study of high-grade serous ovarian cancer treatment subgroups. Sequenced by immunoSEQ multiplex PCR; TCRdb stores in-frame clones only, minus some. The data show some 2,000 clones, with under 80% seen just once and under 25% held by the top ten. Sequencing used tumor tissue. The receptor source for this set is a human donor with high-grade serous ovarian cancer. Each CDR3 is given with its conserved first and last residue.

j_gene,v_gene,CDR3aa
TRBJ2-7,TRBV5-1,CASSLAAGLTYEQYF
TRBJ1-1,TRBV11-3,CASSQMEGTEAFF
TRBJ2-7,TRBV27,CASSLGIGQTYEQYF
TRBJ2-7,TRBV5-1,CASSVAGYEKQYF
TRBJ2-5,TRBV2,CASSPPLSGERETQYF
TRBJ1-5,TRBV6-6,CASSYRDGQPQHF
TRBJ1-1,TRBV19,CASSTGRNTEAFF
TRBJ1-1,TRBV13,CASSPRTATEAFF
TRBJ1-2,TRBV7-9,CASSFRGVDYGYTF
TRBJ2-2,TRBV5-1,CASSLDSNTGELFF
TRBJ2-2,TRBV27,CASSLIGQSTGELFF
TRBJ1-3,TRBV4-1,CASSQDRIPEAGNTIYF
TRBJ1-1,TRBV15,CATSRAQGGTEAFF
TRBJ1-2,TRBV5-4,CASSLGGTVIGGYTF
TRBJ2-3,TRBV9,CASSVGGYLADTQYF
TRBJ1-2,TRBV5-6,CASSQGDRGGYTF
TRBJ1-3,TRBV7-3,CASSRQGPPDTIYF
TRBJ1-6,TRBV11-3,CASSLGTPPLHF
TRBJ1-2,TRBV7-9,CASSFQGGGYTF
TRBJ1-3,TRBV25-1,CASTHLGGGNTIYF
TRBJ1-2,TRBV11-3,CASSLEGREANYGYTF
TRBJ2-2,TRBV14,CASSQDGGGRTGELFF
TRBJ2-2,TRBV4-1,CASSQGLNAGTDNTGELFF
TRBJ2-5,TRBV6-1,CASSERTPPETQYF
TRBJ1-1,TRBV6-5,CASSYGPEAFF
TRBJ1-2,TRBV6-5,CASSYGVGATYDYTF
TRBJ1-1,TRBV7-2,CASSEIPPVNTEAFF
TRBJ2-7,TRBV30,CAWSSVSSSYEQYF
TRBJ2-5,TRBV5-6,CASSFFSGSGETQYF
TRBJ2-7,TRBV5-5,CASSSFFGRNYEQYF
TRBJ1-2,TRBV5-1,CASSLEGGTNYGYTF
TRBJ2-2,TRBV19,CASRLAGVNTGELFF